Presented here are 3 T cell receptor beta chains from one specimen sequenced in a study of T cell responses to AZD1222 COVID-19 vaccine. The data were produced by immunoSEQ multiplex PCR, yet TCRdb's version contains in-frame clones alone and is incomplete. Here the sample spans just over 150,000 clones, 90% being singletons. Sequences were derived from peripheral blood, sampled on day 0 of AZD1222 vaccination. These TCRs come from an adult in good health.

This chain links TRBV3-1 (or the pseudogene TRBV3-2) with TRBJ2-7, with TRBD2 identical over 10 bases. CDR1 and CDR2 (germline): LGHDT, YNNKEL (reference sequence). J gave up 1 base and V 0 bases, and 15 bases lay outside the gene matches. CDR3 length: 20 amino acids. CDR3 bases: TGTGCCAGCAGCCAAGAAGGGTCAGATCGGCTAGCGGGAGCGTCCTACGAGCAGTACTTC. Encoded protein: CASSQEGSDRLAGASYEQYF.

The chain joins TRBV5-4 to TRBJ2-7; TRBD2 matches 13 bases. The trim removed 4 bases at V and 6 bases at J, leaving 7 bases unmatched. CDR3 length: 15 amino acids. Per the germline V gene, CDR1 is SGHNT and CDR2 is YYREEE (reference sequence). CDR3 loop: CASSGGLAGAVEQYF. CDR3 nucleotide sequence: TGTGCCAGCAGCGGAGGACTAGCGGGAGCTGTCGAGCAGTACTTC. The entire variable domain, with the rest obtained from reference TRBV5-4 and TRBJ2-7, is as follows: ETGVTQSPTHLIKTRGQQVTLRCSSQSGHNTVSWYQQALGQGPQFIFQYYREEENGRGNFPPRFSGLQFPNYSSELNVNALELDDSALYLCASSGGLAGAVEQYFGPGTRLTVT.

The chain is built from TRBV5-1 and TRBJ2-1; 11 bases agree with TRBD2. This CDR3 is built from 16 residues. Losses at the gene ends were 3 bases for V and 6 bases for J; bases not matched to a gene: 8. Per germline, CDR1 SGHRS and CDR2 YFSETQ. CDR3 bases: TGCGCCAGCAGCTACCGAGGACTAGCGGGCCCCAATGAGCAGTTCTTC. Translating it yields CASSYRGLAGPNEQFF.